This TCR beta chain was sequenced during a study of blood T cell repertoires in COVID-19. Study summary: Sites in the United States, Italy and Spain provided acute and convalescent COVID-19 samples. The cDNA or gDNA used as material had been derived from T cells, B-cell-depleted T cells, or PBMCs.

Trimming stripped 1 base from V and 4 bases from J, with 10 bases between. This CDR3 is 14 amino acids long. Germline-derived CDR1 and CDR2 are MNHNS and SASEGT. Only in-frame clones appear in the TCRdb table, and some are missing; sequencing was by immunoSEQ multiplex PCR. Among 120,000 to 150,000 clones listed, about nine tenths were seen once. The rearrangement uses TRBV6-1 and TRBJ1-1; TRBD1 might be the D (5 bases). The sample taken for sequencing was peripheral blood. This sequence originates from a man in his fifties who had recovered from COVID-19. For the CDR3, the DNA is TGTGCCAGCAGTGAAGTGCAGGGTGTCACTGAAGCTTTCTTT. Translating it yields CASSEVQGVTEAFF.